This note documents a single TCR beta chain sequence. Its antigen is unknown. This sample stems from a study of Graves' ophthalmopathy and Graves' hyperthyroidism. Looked up from germline, CDR1 is SEHNR and CDR2 is FQNEAQ (reference sequence). The CDR3 extends over 14 amino acids. V gave up 7 bases and J gave up 5 bases; unmatched junction bases: 6. The starting material, approximately 9.7 ml of fresh peripheral blood, provided the PBMCs. Amplification of TCR beta CDR3 regions used RNA transcripts. The first round was an RT-PCR with HTBI primers, and the second round was a multiplex PCR. In TCRdb, the multiplex PCR reads were re-called with MiXCR into one record per CDR3 protein. Altogether 300,000 to 400,000 distinct CDR3 sequences are present, about 17% being singletons, with the ten largest covering 9% to 15%. Study outcomes and limitations: Blood also contained most of the expanded thyroid clonotypes above 0.001 frequency. The model's ophthalmopathy progression predictions had less than 71% sensitivity and less than 85% specificity.

The specimen sequenced was peripheral blood. The TCR was taken from an adult man with Graves' ophthalmopathy. The gene calls are TRBV7-9 and TRBJ2-7; 12 bases agree with TRBD2. The CDR3 protein is CASNRLAGANEQYF. The CDR3 DNA reads as TGTGCCAGCAACCGACTAGCGGGAGCCAACGAGCAGTACTTC.